The 32 T cell receptor beta chains in this list originate from one sample, sequenced in a study of blood T cell repertoires in COVID-19. Measured with immunoSEQ multiplex PCR; TCRdb has only the in-frame clones, and not every one. The sample holds approximately 170,000 clones; more than 75% are singletons and the top ten take 4.5% to 5%. The sequencing input was peripheral blood. The receptors were gathered from a man in his late teens or twenties with COVID-19, enrolled during active disease.

The genes are TRBV10-2 and TRBJ1-5, with 8 bases aligning to TRBD1. CDR3 length equals 15 residues. V lost 6 bases, J lost 1 base, and 5 bases stayed unmatched. CDR1 and CDR2 (germline): WSHSY, SAAADI. CDR3 loop: CASRRTGSSNQPQHF. The CDR3 nucleotides are TGCGCCAGCAGGAGGACAGGGTCGAGCAATCAGCCCCAGCATTTT.

The V gene is TRBV4-1, the J gene TRBJ2-1, with 7 nucleotides matching TRBD2. The V segment lost 1 base and the J segment 12 bases; nucleotides outside the gene matches: 6. CDR1 is MGHRA and CDR2 is YSYEKL in the germline V gene. There are 13 residues in the CDR3. CDR3 amino acids: CASSQGLGLGQFF. The CDR3 DNA is TGCGCCAGCAGCCAAGGTCTCGGACTAGGGCAGTTCTTC.

The chain recombines TRBV4-3 with TRBJ1-3, with D hard to call. Per the germline V gene, CDR1 is LGHNA and CDR2 is YSLEER. Deletions cut 4 bases from V and 4 bases from J, with 20 bases between. The CDR3 totals 17 residues. CDR3: CASSPAAGGTRGNTIYF. The CDR3 DNA reads as TGCGCCAGCAGCCCAGCGGCAGGTGGAACCAGAGGAAACACCATATATTTT.

This clone was seen a single time. The chain links TRBV5-4 to TRBJ2-3; perhaps TRBD1 as D (5 bases). CDR3 size: 15 residues. From germline, CDR1 is SGHNT and CDR2 YYREEE (reference sequence). Trimming removed 0 bases at V and 6 bases at J, with 14 bases between. The CDR3 sequence: CASSLAGRSGDTQYF. In DNA form, the CDR3 reads TGTGCCAGCAGCTTGGCCGGGCGGTCAGGGGATACGCAGTATTTT. The full variable domain, completed using reference TRBV5-4 and TRBJ2-3, is ETGVTQSPTHLIKTRGQQVTLRCSSQSGHNTVSWYQQALGQGPQFIFQYYREEENGRGNFPPRFSGLQFPNYSSELNVNALELDDSALYLCASSLAGRSGDTQYFGPGTRLTVL.

CDR3 sequence (DNA): TGTGCCTGGAGCCCGACTAGCGGAGAGCATTATGATGAGCAGTTCTTC. Protein product: CAWSPTSGEHYDEQFF. The gene calls are TRBV30 and TRBJ2-1, with 9 bases identical to TRBD2. Germline V gene lookup returns CDR1 GTSNPN and CDR2 SVGIG (reference sequence). The length of the CDR3 is 16 residues. J lost 8 bases, V lost 3 bases, and 14 bases had no gene match.

This chain joins TRBV6-1 and TRBJ2-7; 8 nucleotides line up with TRBD2. The CDR3 runs to 16 residues. V trimming: 2 bases; J trimming: 4 bases; junction bases outside the gene matches: 10. Germline CDR1 reads MNHNS; CDR2 reads SASEGT. CDR3 sequence (DNA): TGTGCCAGCAGTGAACGGATAGCGGGAACTTGGTACGAGCAGTACTTC. It is translated as CASSERIAGTWYEQYF.

The chain recombines TRBV3-1 (or the pseudogene TRBV3-2) with TRBJ2-1, with TRBD2 matching 10 bases. Germline V gene data show CDR1 as LGHDT and CDR2 as YNNKEL (reference sequence). The CDR3 contains 20 residues. J lost 2 bases, V lost 0 bases, and 13 bases had no gene match. This CDR3 reads CASSQDHPLGSGRAYNEQFF. The CDR3 DNA sequence: TGTGCCAGCAGCCAAGATCATCCCCTGGGGAGCGGGAGGGCCTACAATGAGCAGTTCTTC.

This chain connects TRBV11-3 to TRBJ2-1, with a weak D call TRBD2 (5 bases). The CDR3 runs 11 residues. V was clipped by 5 bases and J by 10 bases, with 9 bases between them. Germline loops: CDR1 SGHNT, CDR2 YENEEA. The CDR3 reads CASSQGLEQFF. The CDR3 coding sequence is TGTGCCAGCAGCCAAGGACTGGAGCAGTTCTTC.

This rearrangement joins TRBV30 to TRBJ2-7, with a tentative D call TRBD2 (5 bases). This CDR3 has 14 residues. V was trimmed by 3 bases and J by 0 bases, leaving 12 bases between them. CDR1 and CDR2 (germline): GTSNPN, SVGIG (reference sequence). CDR3 loop: CAWSPGVRSYEQYF. CDR3 sequence (DNA): TGTGCCTGGAGCCCCGGGGTTCGCTCCTACGAGCAGTACTTC.

J is TRBJ2-2 and V is TRBV6-2 or TRBV6-3; 7 bases agree with TRBD1. Looked up from germline, CDR1 is MNHEY and CDR2 is SVGEGT. The length of the CDR3 is 15 residues. Germline trimming cut 2 bases from V and 4 bases from J; bases unmatched to any gene: 4. CDR3 in amino acids: CASSYRTGTTGELFF. In nucleotides, the CDR3 is TGTGCCAGCAGTTACCGGACAGGTACCACCGGGGAGCTGTTTTTT.

The chain has TRBV28 and TRBJ1-6, with D perhaps matching TRBD1 (6 bases). In germline, CDR1 is MDHEN, CDR2 SYDVKM. Trimming took 3 bases from V and 7 from J, leaving 13 bases between them. This CDR3 contains 15 residues. As DNA, the CDR3 is TGTGCCAGCAGTTTCCAGGGGTGGGAGAATTCACCCCTCCACTTT. Its protein product is CASSFQGWENSPLHF.

This clone was seen a few times. V and J are TRBV27 and TRBJ1-2, with 10 bases lining up with TRBD1. V lost 5 bases and J lost 5; bases outside the gene matches: 8. Per germline, CDR1 MNHEY and CDR2 SMNVEV (reference sequence). The CDR3 spans 15 residues. CDR3 protein: CASSPGTGVPYGYTF. In DNA, the CDR3 is TGTGCCAGCAGTCCGGGGACAGGGGTACCTTATGGCTACACCTTC.

The genes are TRBV7-9 and TRBJ2-1; 7 nucleotides align to TRBD1. V shed 3 bases and J 16 bases; nucleotides not matched to a gene: 15. The germline gives CDR1 SEHNR, CDR2 FQNEAQ (reference sequence). The CDR3 totals 14 residues. The CDR3: CASSFTGQVDHNFF. CDR3 in DNA: TGTGCCAGCAGCTTTACTGGACAGGTCGACCACAATTTCTTC. Based on the CDR3 plus reference TRBV7-9 and TRBJ2-1, the full variable domain is DTGVSQNPRHKITKRGQNVTFRCDPISEHNRLYWYRQTLGQGPEFLTYFQNEAQLEKSRLLSDRFSAERPKGSFSTLEIQRTEQGDSAMYLCASSFTGQVDHNFFGPGTRLTVL.

This clone was counted once. The J gene is TRBJ2-1, the V gene TRBV5-1, with D hard to call. CDR3 length: 16 residues. Trimming removed 4 bases at V and 0 bases at J, with 14 bases between. Germline V lookup: CDR1 SGHRS, CDR2 YFSETQ. Here the CDR3 DNA reads TGCGCCAGCAGCCTCCTGCTCACGAGCTCCTACAATGAGCAGTTCTTC. Amino acid sequence: CASSLLLTSSYNEQFF.

This clone occurred once. V usage is TRBV30 and J usage is TRBJ2-1; TRBD2 aligns across 7 bases. J was trimmed by 5 bases and V by 4 bases; bases with no gene match: 14. Germline V gives CDR1 GTSNPN, CDR2 SVGIG (reference sequence). This CDR3 spans 16 amino acids. The CDR3 region has the DNA TGTGCCTGGAAGCGCCTATCTAGCGGTGGCCACAATGAGCAGTTCTTC. Translated: CAWKRLSSGGHNEQFF.

The V call is TRBV12-5, the J call TRBJ1-2; D gene uncertain. Germline V gene data show CDR1 as LGHNT and CDR2 as FRNRAP. V was trimmed by 1 base and J by 4 bases, leaving 7 bases between them. The CDR3 totals 13 residues. This CDR3 is CASGLGGVYGYTF. CDR3 sequence (DNA): TGTGCTAGTGGTTTGGGGGGAGTCTATGGCTACACCTTC.

This chain links TRBV30 with TRBJ2-1; 12 nucleotides align to TRBD2. V lost 2 bases, J lost 6 bases, and 2 bases stayed unmatched. Germline V gene data show CDR1 as GTSNPN and CDR2 as SVGIG (reference sequence). The CDR3 loop spans 14 amino acids. The CDR3 region has the DNA TGTGCCTGGAGTCCTAGCGGGAGGGCCAATGAGCAGTTCTTC. Translated, it gives CAWSPSGRANEQFF.

This clone was detected only once. The chain is built from TRBV27 and TRBJ2-5; D uncertain. V was cut by 3 bases and J by 0 bases, with 11 bases left in between. In germline, CDR1 is MNHEY, CDR2 SMNVEV (reference sequence). The CDR3 totals 15 residues. The CDR3 region is CASSLIESYQETQYF. For the CDR3, the DNA is TGTGCCAGCAGTTTGATAGAGTCGTACCAAGAGACCCAGTACTTC.

V is TRBV7-3 and J is TRBJ2-5, with 8 bases matching TRBD2. The J segment lost 5 bases and the V segment lost 0 bases, leaving 11 bases of the junction unmatched. The CDR3 contains 17 residues. CDR1 and CDR2 from the germline V gene are SGHTA and FQGTGA. CDR3 loop: CASSLTSAGGVGETQYF. CDR3 in DNA: TGTGCCAGCAGCTTAACATCGGCGGGAGGAGTGGGGGAGACCCAGTACTTC.

The CDR3 bases are TGTGCCAGCAGCCCGGGACAGTCGACAGATACGCAGTATTTT. Translated, it gives CASSPGQSTDTQYF. J is TRBJ2-3 and V is TRBV5-4; 7 positions agree with TRBD1. Germline V gives CDR1 SGHNT, CDR2 YYREEE (reference sequence). There are 14 residues in the CDR3. Losses at the gene ends were 4 bases for V and 3 bases for J; bases not matched to a gene: 5.

This chain joins TRBV25-1 and TRBJ2-3; 10 nucleotides match TRBD1. The ends lost 7 bases at V and 6 bases at J; junction bases unmatched: 7. The V gene's germline CDR1 is MGHDK and CDR2 SYGVNS. The CDR3 loop spans 14 amino acids. In nucleotides, the CDR3 is TGTGCCAGCACCGACAGGGGGCATTCGGATACGCAGTATTTT. It translates to CASTDRGHSDTQYF. Complete variable domain (other parts from reference TRBV25-1 and TRBJ2-3): EADIYQTPRYLVIGTGKKITLECSQTMGHDKMYWYQQDPGMELHLIHYSYGVNSTEKGDLSSESTVSRIRTEHFPLTLESARPSHTSQYLCASTDRGHSDTQYFGPGTRLTVL.

There are a few counts of this clone. The chain recombines TRBV7-2 with TRBJ2-1, with D perhaps TRBD2 (7 bases). The CDR3 is made up of 16 amino acids. The V gene lost 2 bases and the J gene lost 4 bases, with 15 bases spanning the gap. CDR1 is SGHTA and CDR2 is FQGNSA in the germline V gene. The CDR3 DNA is TGTGCCAGCAGCTTAATGGGAGGGGGTAGATACAATGAGCAGTTCTTC. It translates to CASSLMGGGRYNEQFF.

The rearrangement links TRBV6-5 to TRBJ2-1; 13 bases are a match to TRBD2. The germline CDR1 and CDR2 sequences are MNHEY and SVGAGI. Germline trimming cut 0 bases from V and 13 bases from J; bases unmatched to any gene: 6. This CDR3 has 15 amino acids. The CDR3, as DNA: TGTGCCAGCAGTTACTCCCCTGGACTAGCGGGAGCTCAGTTCTTC. Translation: CASSYSPGLAGAQFF.

The V call is TRBV21-1, the J call TRBJ2-3; the table calls TRBD2, which could not be checked here. TRBV21-1 is reported as a pseudogene. The CDR3 extends over 18 amino acids. DNA of the CDR3: TGTGCCAGCAGCAATGAGACTAGCGGGAAAGAAGGCACAGATACGCAGTATTTT. This sequence encodes CASSNETSGKEGTDTQYF.

The rearrangement links TRBV9 to TRBJ2-3; D possibly corresponds to TRBD2 (6 bases). Germline V CDR1 and CDR2: SGDLS, YYNGEE. Trimming left V 4 bases short and J 1 base short, with 13 bases between. The CDR3 has 15 residues. CDR3 in amino acids: CASSPLALRTDTQYF. In nucleotides, the CDR3 is TGTGCCAGCAGCCCCCTAGCGTTACGCACAGATACGCAGTATTTT.

The rearrangement links TRBV11-2 to TRBJ2-7, with 7 positions matching TRBD1. CDR3 length: 14 residues. CDR1 SGHAT and CDR2 FQNNGV come from the germline V gene. Trimming removed 6 bases from V and 2 bases from J; junction bases left unmatched: 7. This CDR3 reads CASRETGRAYEQYF. CDR3 nucleotides: TGTGCCAGCAGGGAGACAGGGCGCGCCTACGAGCAGTACTTC.

The CDR3 here is CASSQAGDAGNTIYF. The CDR3 region has the DNA TGCGCCAGCAGCCAAGCAGGGGATGCTGGAAACACCATATATTTT. The V call is TRBV4-3, the J call TRBJ1-3; tentative D call: TRBD1 (6 bases). CDR3 size: 15 residues. CDR1 and CDR2 (germline): LGHNA, YSLEER. V was trimmed by 1 base and J by 2 bases, leaving 9 bases between them.

This chain joins TRBV6-2 or TRBV6-3 and TRBJ2-7, with 9 bases fitting TRBD2. The CDR3 has 15 residues. V trimming: 4 bases; J trimming: 3 bases; junction bases outside the gene matches: 7. CDR1 and CDR2 (germline): MNHEY, SVGEGT. Here the CDR3 DNA reads TGTGCCAGCAGTTCGGCAGCGGGAGGAGTCTACGAGCAGTACTTC. Translating it yields CASSSAAGGVYEQYF.

This sequence joins TRBV19 and TRBJ2-1; D not resolved. V lost 1 base and J lost 8, with 3 bases in between. CDR3 size: 11 residues. The germline gives CDR1 LNHDA, CDR2 SQIVND (reference sequence). The CDR3 is CASSIADEQFF. The CDR3 DNA reads as TGTGCCAGTAGTATAGCGGATGAGCAGTTCTTC.

This chain joins TRBV19 and TRBJ1-6; D is uncertain. Trimming cost V 5 bases and J 10 bases, with 12 bases left between them. CDR1 and CDR2 from the germline V gene are LNHDA and SQIVND (reference sequence). The CDR3 consists of 13 residues. The CDR3 spells CASSSYLGSPLHF. CDR3 bases: TGTGCCAGTAGTTCGTACCTAGGATCACCCCTCCACTTT. Combining the CDR3 with reference TRBV19 and TRBJ1-6 gives the whole variable domain DGGITQSPKYLFRKEGQNVTLSCEQNLNHDAMYWYRQDPGQGLRLIYYSQIVNDFQKGDIAEGYSVSREKKESFPLTVTSAQKNPTAFYLCASSSYLGSPLHFGNGTRLTVT.

This chain uses TRBV4-1 with TRBJ2-5; 8 bases agree with TRBD1. Trimming removed 0 bases from V and 1 base from J; junction bases left unmatched: 19. Per germline, CDR1 MGHRA and CDR2 YSYEKL. The CDR3 spans 21 residues. This chain's CDR3 is CASSQDWSSGVAGGLQETQYF. The DNA of the CDR3 is TGCGCCAGCAGCCAAGATTGGTCAAGTGGGGTGGCAGGGGGCCTCCAAGAGACCCAGTACTTC.

The chain uses TRBV27 and TRBJ2-2; no definite D call. Per germline, CDR1 MNHEY and CDR2 SMNVEV (reference sequence). The CDR3 runs 13 residues. Trimming shortened V by 3 bases and J by 3 bases, and 5 bases separated the two germline ends. The CDR3 region has the DNA TGTGCCAGCAGTTTCCTCGACACCGGGGAGCTGTTTTTT. It yields the protein CASSFLDTGELFF.